This T cell receptor (beta chain) was captured by sequencing in a study of patients and donors after allogeneic stem cell transplantation. V lost 5 bases, J lost 0 bases, and 12 bases lay in between. Germline CDR1 SGHRS, CDR2 YFSETQ. The CDR3 loop spans 15 amino acids. This clonotype was recorded a few times. TCRdb reprocessed the RT-PCR reads with MiXCR, giving one entry per CDR3 protein. The sample lists around 240,000 distinct CDR3 sequences, roughly an eighth occurring once. The chain has TRBV5-1 and TRBJ2-1; D is possibly TRBD1 (5 bases). The origin of this receptor is a human donor who was either an allogeneic HSCT recipient or a stem cell or donor lymphocyte infusion donor (not recorded which). It is not recorded whose cells these are; they may come from a transplant donor. The sequenced sample consisted of blood, either unsorted or a sorted T cell fraction (not recorded which). The DNA of the CDR3 is TGCGCCAGCAGGGCAGACAGCCCCTCCTACAATGAGCAGTTCTTC. Protein product: CASRADSPSYNEQFF. Full variable domain (missing parts from reference TRBV5-1 and TRBJ2-1): KAGVTQTPRYLIKTRGQQVTLSCSPISGHRSVSWYQQTPGQGLQFLFEYFSETQRNKGNFPGRFSGRQFSNSRSEMNVSTLELGDSALYLCASRADSPSYNEQFFGPGTRLTVL.